This T cell receptor (beta chain) appears in the sequencing data of a study of T-cell reconstitution after alpha-beta-depleted transplantation in children. V was clipped by 5 bases and J by 5 bases; unmatched bases: 5. Germline V gene sequence: CDR1 DFQATT, CDR2 SNEGSKA (reference sequence). The CDR3 is made up of 13 amino acids. This clonotype was observed at least ten times. Molecular barcoding with unique molecular identifiers was used for the TCRbeta library. TCRdb re-derived calls from the PCR reads in MiXCR, one entry per CDR3 protein. The data contain roughly 590,000 distinct CDR3 sequences, roughly 17% of them seen just once; the ten biggest clones take up around 0.96%.

This sequence joins TRBV20-1 and TRBJ1-5, with TRBD1 matching 8 bases. The source is a human donor who donated a stem cell graft to a child with acute myeloid leukemia. Material: PBMCs from the stem cell graft donor, obtained from the stem cell graft. The CDR3 here is CSAADRGHQPQHF. In nucleotides, the CDR3 is TGCAGTGCTGCTGACAGGGGTCATCAGCCCCAGCATTTT.